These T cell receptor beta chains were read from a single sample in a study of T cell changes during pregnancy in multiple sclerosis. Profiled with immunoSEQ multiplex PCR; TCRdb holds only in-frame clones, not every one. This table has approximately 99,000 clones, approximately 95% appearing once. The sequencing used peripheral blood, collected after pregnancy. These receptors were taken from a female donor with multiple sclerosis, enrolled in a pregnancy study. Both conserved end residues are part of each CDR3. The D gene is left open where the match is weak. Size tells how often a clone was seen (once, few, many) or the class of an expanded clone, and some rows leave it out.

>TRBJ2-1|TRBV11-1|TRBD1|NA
CASSLVALVGTGARGEQFF
TGTGCCAGCAGCTTAGTAGCCCTCGTAGGGACAGGGGCGAGAGGTGAGCAGTTCTTC
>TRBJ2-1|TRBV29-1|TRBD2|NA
CSVEGLAGVIYNEQFF
TGCAGCGTTGAAGGACTAGCGGGAGTAATCTACAATGAGCAGTTCTTC
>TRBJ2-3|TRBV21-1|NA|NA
CATPLAGTDTQYF
TGTGCCACCCCCTTAGCCGGCACAGATACGCAGTATTTT
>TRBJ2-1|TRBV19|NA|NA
CASSIEAAGEQFF
TGTGCCAGTAGTATAGAGGCGGCGGGAGAGCAGTTCTTC
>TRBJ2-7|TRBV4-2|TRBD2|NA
CASSQEPGTSGGLQQYF
TGTGCCAGCAGCCAAGAACCCGGGACTAGTGGGGGGTTACAACAGTACTTC
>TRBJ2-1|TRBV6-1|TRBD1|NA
CASSEGTGANEQFF
TGTGCCAGCAGTGAAGGGACAGGGGCCAATGAGCAGTTCTTC
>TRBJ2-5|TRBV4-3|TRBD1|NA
CASSLRTGQETQYF
TGCGCCAGCAGCCTACGGACAGGCCAAGAGACCCAGTACTTC
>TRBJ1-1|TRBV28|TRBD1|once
CASSPGDRIMNTEAFF
TGTGCCAGCAGTCCCGGGGACAGAATCATGAACACTGAAGCTTTCTTT
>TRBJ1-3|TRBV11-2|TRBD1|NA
CASSSPGTGGLSGNTIYF
TGTGCCAGCAGCTCCCCCGGGACAGGGGGCTTATCTGGAAACACCATATATTTT
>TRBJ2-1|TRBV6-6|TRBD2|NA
CASSPLAAEYNEQFF
TGTGCCAGCAGTCCTCTAGCGGCCGAATACAATGAGCAGTTCTTC
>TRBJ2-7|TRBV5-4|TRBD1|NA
CASSFGRTGYYEQYF
TGTGCCAGCAGCTTCGGTCGGACAGGGTACTACGAGCAGTACTTC
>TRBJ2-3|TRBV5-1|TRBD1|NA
CASSLGQADTDTQYF
TGCGCCAGCAGCCTGGGACAGGCCGACACAGATACGCAGTATTTT
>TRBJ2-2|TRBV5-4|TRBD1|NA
CASSRGQATGELFF
TGTGCCAGCAGTAGGGGACAGGCTACCGGGGAGCTGTTTTTT
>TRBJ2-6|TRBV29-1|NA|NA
CSVNSGANVLTF
TGCAGCGTCAACTCTGGGGCCAACGTCCTGACTTTC
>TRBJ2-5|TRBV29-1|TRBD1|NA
CSAEGGPRTQYF
TGCAGCGCCGAAGGGGGCCCGAGGACCCAGTACTTC
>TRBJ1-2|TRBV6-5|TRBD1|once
CASSYGQGGGYTF
TGTGCCAGCAGTTACGGACAGGGAGGCGGCTACACCTTC
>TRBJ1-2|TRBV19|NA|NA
CASSGQIYGYTF
TGTGCCAGTAGTGGACAGATTTATGGCTACACCTTC
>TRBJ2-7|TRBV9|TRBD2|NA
CASSVAGGGAYEQYF
TGTGCCAGCAGCGTAGCGGGAGGGGGGGCCTACGAGCAGTACTTC
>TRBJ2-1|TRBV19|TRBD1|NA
CASSTSGTGRENEQFF
TGTGCCAGTAGTACTTCCGGGACAGGAAGGGAAAATGAGCAGTTCTTC
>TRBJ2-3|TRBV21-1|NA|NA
CASSKGTGGLTDTQYF
TGTGCCAGCAGCAAAGGTACAGGGGGTTTAACAGATACGCAGTATTTT
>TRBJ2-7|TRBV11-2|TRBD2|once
CASSLRLAGRYEQYF
TGTGCCAGCAGCTTAAGACTAGCGGGTAGATACGAGCAGTACTTC
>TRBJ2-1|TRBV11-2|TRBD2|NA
CASSLVAGRYNEQFF
TGTGCCAGCAGCTTAGTAGCGGGGAGGTACAATGAGCAGTTCTTC
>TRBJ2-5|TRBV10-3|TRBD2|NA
CAISEPSGRAVGPETQYF
TGTGCCATCAGTGAGCCTAGCGGGAGGGCCGTAGGACCAGAGACCCAGTACTTC
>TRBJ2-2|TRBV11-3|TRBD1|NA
CASSLGGQGFTGELFF
TGTGCCAGCAGCCTAGGGGGACAGGGTTTCACCGGGGAGCTGTTTTTT
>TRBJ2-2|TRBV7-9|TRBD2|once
CASSSNQGLAGELGELFF
TGTGCCAGCAGCTCAAACCAAGGACTAGCGGGAGAACTCGGGGAGCTGTTTTTT
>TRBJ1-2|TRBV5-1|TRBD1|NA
CASSFRGLGYGYTF
TGCGCCAGCAGCTTCAGGGGGCTCGGCTATGGCTACACCTTC
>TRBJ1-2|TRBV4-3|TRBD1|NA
CASSRQPGQGFDGYTF
TGCGCCAGCAGTCGACAGCCGGGACAGGGATTCGATGGCTACACCTTC
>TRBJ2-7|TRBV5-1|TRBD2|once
CASSLRDGGGHYEQYF
TGCGCCAGCAGCTTGCGGGACGGGGGGGGCCACTACGAGCAGTACTTC
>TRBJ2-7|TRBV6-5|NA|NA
CASSGGIYEQYF
TGTGCCAGCAGTGGCGGGATCTACGAGCAGTACTTC
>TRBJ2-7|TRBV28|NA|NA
CASSPTRPSSSYEQYF
TGTGCCAGCAGTCCTACTAGGCCCTCTAGCTCCTACGAGCAGTACTTC